The clone carrying this TCR beta chain was observed a few times. What it binds is unknown. These data are taken from a study of beta chain features in type 1 diabetes. Turning to the study itself: Analysis included around 99,000,000 sorted cells drawn from all samples.

Whole-study findings and limits: When Type 1 diabetes patients were examined, their TCRB CDR3s proved moderately but significantly shorter in all four CD4+ subsets. Naive, central memory and regulatory TCRB repertoires appeared more similar among patients than healthy donors.

The study reverse transcribed the entire isolated RNA, so it sequenced expressed TCRB transcripts. Produced via immunoSEQ multiplex PCR; TCRdb's table is partial and in-frame only. The table has approximately 260,000 clones, around 22% seen once. In germline, CDR1 is GTSNPN, CDR2 SVGIG (reference sequence). The CDR3 length is 12 residues. Between the trimmed V and J ends, which lost 2 bases and 5 bases, there was a span of 9 bases. The specimen was naive CD4+ T cells from blood. The chain combines TRBV30 with TRBJ2-5; no reliable D call. This TCR was recovered from a woman aged 30 to 39 with type 1 diabetes. The CDR3: CAWSRPSETQYF. CDR3 DNA: TGTGCCTGGAGTCGTCCGAGTGAGACCCAGTACTTC. Full variable domain (remainder filled in from reference TRBV30 and TRBJ2-5): SQTIHQWPATLVQPVGSPLSLECTVEGTSNPNLYWYRQAAGRGLQLLFYSVGIGQISSEVPQNLSASRPQDRQFILSSKKLLLSDSGFYLCAWSRPSETQYFGPGTRLLVL.